Included here is one TCR beta chain sequence, with context. Its matching antigen is unknown. Other DNA variants within this sample encode the same CDR3. These data are taken from a study of cytomegalovirus exposure and HLA in healthy donors. Turning to the study itself: Drawn from HLA-typed donors, 80 million to 100 million unique TCRs were held in an early data release.

The PCR used 60 Vbeta and 13 Jbeta primers. Sequencing used immunoSEQ multiplex PCR; TCRdb keeps in-frame clones, though not all of them. The repertoire includes under 200,000 clones, about 75% of them detected once, and over 2.5% sits in the top ten. Regarding the study as a whole: Upon later analysis, TCR association rates were observed to vary by HLA locus, being highest for DRB1 and lowest for HLA-C. Sequencing likely generated an artifact that appeared as a cluster of highly shared sequence variants.

The TCR sequence derives from a female donor in good health and CMV-seronegative. What was sequenced was PBMCs.

The CDR3 nucleotides read TGTGCCACCAGAGATGTATCTTCGGGGATGGAGGGCTACACCTTC. It translates to CATRDVSSGMEGYTF. This chain connects TRBV15 to TRBJ1-2; the D is unclear. The length of the CDR3 is 15 residues. The germline V gene encodes CDR1 LNHNV and CDR2 YYDKDF (reference sequence). Trimming pared 6 bases from V and 8 bases from J, leaving 22 bases between.